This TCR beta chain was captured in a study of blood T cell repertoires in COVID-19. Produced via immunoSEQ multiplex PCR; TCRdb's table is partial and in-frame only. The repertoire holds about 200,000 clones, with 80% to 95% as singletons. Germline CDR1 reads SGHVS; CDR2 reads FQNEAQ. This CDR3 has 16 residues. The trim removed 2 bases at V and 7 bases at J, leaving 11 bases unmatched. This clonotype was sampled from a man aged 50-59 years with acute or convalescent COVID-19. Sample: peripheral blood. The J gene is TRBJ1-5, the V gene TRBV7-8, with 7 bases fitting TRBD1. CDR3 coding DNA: TGTGCCAGCAGCTTAAAGGGCCAGGGGGTAAGACAGCCCCAGCATTTT. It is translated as CASSLKGQGVRQPQHF.